Listed below are T cell receptor beta chains from one sample, sequenced in a study of blood T cell repertoires in COVID-19. Libraries were prepared by immunoSEQ multiplex PCR; TCRdb keeps only in-frame clonotypes and omits some of them. The table records some 160,000 clones, roughly 86% of them present only once. Source material: peripheral blood. These receptor sequences come from a woman aged 80 or over with COVID-19, enrolled during active disease. CDR3s include the opening cysteine and the closing phenylalanine or tryptophan. Fields, in order: clone size, J gene, D gene, CDR3 length, V gene, CDR3 protein, CDR3 DNA. A D gene is named only where the DNA matches it firmly. Size is omitted from some rows. Given values are once, few, many or a class for expanded clones.

abundance: .; j_gene: TRBJ1-3; d_gene: .; len: 14; v_gene: TRBV19; CDR3aa: CASTRGGSGNTIYF; CDR3nt: TGTGCCAGTACCAGGGGCGGGTCTGGAAACACCATATATTTT
abundance: .; j_gene: TRBJ2-7; d_gene: .; len: 11; v_gene: TRBV30; CDR3aa: CAWSRAYEQYF; CDR3nt: TGTGCCTGGAGTCGCGCCTACGAGCAGTACTTC
abundance: .; j_gene: TRBJ2-1; d_gene: TRBD2; len: 16; v_gene: TRBV15; CDR3aa: CATSSVGLADGRGQFF; CDR3nt: TGTGCCACCAGCAGCGTGGGACTAGCGGACGGAAGGGGGCAGTTCTTC
abundance: .; j_gene: TRBJ1-5; d_gene: TRBD1; len: 15; v_gene: TRBV28; CDR3aa: CASSPNGQGDQPQHF; CDR3nt: TGTGCCAGCAGCCCGAACGGACAGGGGGATCAGCCCCAGCATTTT
abundance: .; j_gene: TRBJ2-5; d_gene: .; len: 12; v_gene: TRBV11-2; CDR3aa: CASSPLRETQYF; CDR3nt: TGTGCCAGCAGCCCCCTGCGGGAGACCCAGTACTTC
abundance: .; j_gene: TRBJ2-3; d_gene: TRBD2; len: 12; v_gene: TRBV7-8; CDR3aa: CASSGGVGTQYF; CDR3nt: TGTGCCAGCAGCGGGGGGGTTGGGACGCAGTATTTT
abundance: few; j_gene: TRBJ1-1; d_gene: .; len: 13; v_gene: TRBV18; CDR3aa: CASSPGQNTEAFF; CDR3nt: TGTGCCAGCTCACCGGGACAGAACACTGAAGCTTTCTTT
abundance: .; j_gene: TRBJ1-5; d_gene: TRBD1; len: 15; v_gene: TRBV7-8; CDR3aa: CASSLVQGWNQPQHF; CDR3nt: TGTGCCAGCAGCTTAGTACAGGGGTGGAATCAGCCCCAGCATTTT
abundance: .; j_gene: TRBJ2-3; d_gene: .; len: 13; v_gene: TRBV6-5; CDR3aa: CASSYQGPDTQYF; CDR3nt: TGTGCCAGCAGTTACCAGGGTCCAGATACGCAGTATTTT
abundance: .; j_gene: TRBJ1-1; d_gene: TRBD1; len: 16; v_gene: TRBV5-4; CDR3aa: CASSLVAGGAHTEAFF; CDR3nt: TGTGCCAGCAGCTTGGTGGCAGGGGGCGCGCACACTGAAGCTTTCTTT
abundance: .; j_gene: TRBJ1-6; d_gene: .; len: 14; v_gene: TRBV9; CDR3aa: CASSVLQGGPPLHF; CDR3nt: TGTGCCAGCAGCGTACTGCAGGGAGGGCCACCCCTCCACTTT
abundance: .; j_gene: TRBJ2-7; d_gene: TRBD1; len: 16; v_gene: TRBV5-4; CDR3aa: CASSFLVGTGSYEQYF; CDR3nt: TGTGCCAGCAGCTTCCTGGTTGGGACAGGGAGCTACGAGCAGTACTTC
abundance: .; j_gene: TRBJ2-3; d_gene: .; len: 15; v_gene: TRBV4-3; CDR3aa: CASSQDRAGRDTQYF; CDR3nt: TGCGCCAGCAGCCAAGATCGCGCAGGGAGGGATACGCAGTATTTT
abundance: few; j_gene: TRBJ2-3; d_gene: TRBD2; len: 17; v_gene: TRBV4-1; CDR3aa: CASSQDPGLAGTDTQYF; CDR3nt: TGCGCCAGCAGCCAAGACCCGGGACTAGCGGGAACAGATACGCAGTATTTT